This T cell receptor (beta chain) derives from a study of blood T cell repertoires in COVID-19. Clones were sequenced by immunoSEQ multiplex PCR, and TCRdb holds only the in-frame ones, with some missing. The sample records some 180,000 clones, about 85% being singletons. In germline, CDR1 is SEHNR, CDR2 FQNEAQ (reference sequence). The CDR3 extends over 15 amino acids. Trimming left V 1 base short and J 6 bases short, with 16 bases between. Material for sequencing was peripheral blood. The sequence derives from a woman aged 55-69 years with acute or convalescent COVID-19. This chain uses TRBV7-9 with TRBJ2-7, with D possibly matching TRBD2 (6 bases). The DNA for the CDR3 is TGTGCCAGCAGCTTAGAAGGCGGAGGGCGAGCCGAGCAGTACGTC. Translated, it gives CASSLEGGGRAEQYV.